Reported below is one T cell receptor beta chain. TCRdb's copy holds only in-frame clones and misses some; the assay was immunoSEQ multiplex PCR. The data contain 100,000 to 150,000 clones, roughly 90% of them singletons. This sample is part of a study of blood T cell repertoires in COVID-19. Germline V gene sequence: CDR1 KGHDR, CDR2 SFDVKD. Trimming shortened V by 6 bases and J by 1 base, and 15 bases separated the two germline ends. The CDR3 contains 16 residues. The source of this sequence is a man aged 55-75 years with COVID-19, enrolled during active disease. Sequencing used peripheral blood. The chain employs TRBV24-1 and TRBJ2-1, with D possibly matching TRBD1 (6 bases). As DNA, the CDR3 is TGTGCCACCAGTTTCCCTTCAGGGGATTCCTACAATGAGCAGTTCTTC. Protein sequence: CATSFPSGDSYNEQFF.